A selection of T cell receptor beta chains follows, all from one sample in a study of Graves' ophthalmopathy and Graves' hyperthyroidism. MiXCR, applied by TCRdb to the multiplex PCR reads, yields one record per CDR3 protein. The sample has over a million distinct CDR3 sequences, 36% seen once; the top ten hold over 8.5%. The specimen was peripheral blood or thyroid tissue (not recorded which). The receptors stem from an adult man with Graves' hyperthyroidism. Each CDR3 is given with its conserved first and last residue. The D gene is left open where the match is weak. Not every row has a clone size; where given, it reads once, few, many or a size class.

V: TRBV20-1; J: TRBJ1-3; D: -; size: -; CDR3: CSARDPQISGSTIYF; DNA: TGCAGTGCTAGAGATCCACAGATCTCTGGAAGCACCATATATTTT
V: TRBV9; J: TRBJ2-1; D: TRBD1; size: -; CDR3: CASSGRDSIYNEQFF; DNA: TGTGCCAGCAGCGGCCGGGACAGCATCTACAATGAGCAGTTCTTC
V: TRBV2; J: TRBJ2-7; D: -; size: -; CDR3: CASTGDVAYF; DNA: TGTGCCAGCACAGGGGATGTGGCGTACTTC
V: TRBV24-1; J: TRBJ2-3; D: TRBD2; size: -; CDR3: CATRAGGITDTQYF; DNA: TGTGCCACACGGGCGGGAGGCATCACAGATACGCAGTATTTT
V: TRBV15; J: TRBJ1-3; D: -; size: many; CDR3: CATSTTGSGNTIYF; DNA: TGTGCCACCAGCACAACAGGGTCCGGAAACACCATATATTTT
V: TRBV7-9; J: TRBJ2-5; D: -; size: many; CDR3: CASSSRGTERRTIQETQYF; DNA: TGTGCCAGCAGCTCGCGCGGGACGGAACGCCGAACGATACAAGAGACCCAGTACTTC
V: TRBV29-1; J: TRBJ1-1; D: TRBD1; size: many; CDR3: CSVEVGRGRGTEAFF; DNA: TGCAGCGTTGAAGTAGGCAGGGGGCGCGGCACTGAAGCTTTCTTT
V: TRBV15; J: TRBJ2-7; D: TRBD2; size: many; CDR3: CATSRDYGEGYEQYF; DNA: TGTGCCACCAGCAGAGATTACGGGGAGGGCTACGAGCAGTACTTC
V: TRBV29-1; J: TRBJ2-7; D: -; size: -; CDR3: CSLERVGEQYF; DNA: TGCAGCTTGGAGAGGGTAGGCGAGCAGTACTTC
V: TRBV9; J: TRBJ1-4; D: -; size: -; CDR3: CASSMGGGTNEKLFF; DNA: TGTGCCAGCAGCATGGGAGGCGGGACTAATGAAAAACTGTTTTTT
V: TRBV9; J: TRBJ2-6; D: TRBD1; size: -; CDR3: CASRQKGSGGASGANVLTF; DNA: TGTGCCAGCAGACAAAAGGGTTCAGGGGGCGCATCTGGGGCCAACGTCCTGACTTTC
V: TRBV9; J: TRBJ1-6; D: TRBD1; size: many; CDR3: CASSVDFQGDSPLHF; DNA: TGTGCCAGCAGCGTAGATTTCCAGGGGGATTCACCCCTCCACTTT
V: TRBV19; J: TRBJ1-5; D: -; size: many; CDR3: CASSWGGQPQHF; DNA: TGTGCCAGTAGTTGGGGGGGTCAGCCCCAGCATTTT
V: TRBV29-1; J: TRBJ2-2; D: TRBD1; size: -; CDR3: CSVETGERRELFF; DNA: TGCAGCGTCGAGACAGGGGAGCGTAGGGAGCTGTTTTTT
V: TRBV28; J: TRBJ2-7; D: -; size: -; CDR3: CASSLWVTYEQYF; DNA: TGTGCCAGCAGTCTCTGGGTAACCTACGAGCAGTACTTC
V: TRBV15; J: TRBJ2-2; D: -; size: -; CDR3: CATSIRLSAIGTGELFF; DNA: TGTGCCACCAGCATTAGACTGAGCGCAATTGGCACCGGGGAGCTGTTTTTT
V: TRBV5-5; J: TRBJ2-7; D: -; size: -; CDR3: CASRGSGHSIYEQYF; DNA: TGTGCCAGCCGTGGTTCCGGACATTCGATCTACGAGCAGTACTTC
V: TRBV20-1; J: TRBJ1-6; D: TRBD1; size: -; CDR3: CSARPGQGARSPLHF; DNA: TGCAGTGCTAGGCCGGGACAGGGGGCAAGATCACCCCTCCACTTT
V: TRBV10-3; J: TRBJ2-7; D: -; size: many; CDR3: CAMGVDSVSTRSYEQYF; DNA: TGTGCCATGGGAGTGGACAGCGTGTCGACGCGCTCCTACGAGCAGTACTTC
V: TRBV5-1; J: TRBJ1-2; D: TRBD1; size: many; CDR3: CASSRTTGTSDGYTF; DNA: TGCGCCAGCAGCAGGACGACAGGGACCTCTGATGGCTACACCTTC
V: TRBV24-1; J: TRBJ2-7; D: -; size: few; CDR3: CATSDRSGTGRDEQYF; DNA: TGTGCCACCAGTGACCGCTCAGGTACAGGGCGCGACGAGCAGTACTTC
V: TRBV25-1; J: TRBJ2-6; D: TRBD1; size: once; CDR3: CAIDRGPGANVLTF; DNA: TGTGCTATCGACAGGGGGCCCGGGGCCAACGTCCTGACTTTC
V: TRBV11-2; J: TRBJ2-7; D: TRBD2; size: few; CDR3: CASSPTPGLAGYEQYF; DNA: TGTGCCAGCAGCCCAACCCCGGGACTAGCGGGTTATGAGCAGTACTTC
V: TRBV7-8; J: TRBJ2-7; D: TRBD2; size: many; CDR3: CASSLRGLAGSEQYF; DNA: TGTGCCAGCAGCTTACGTGGACTAGCGGGAAGCGAGCAGTACTTC
V: TRBV29-1; J: TRBJ1-5; D: TRBD1; size: many; CDR3: CSAGGVNQPQHF; DNA: TGCAGCGCAGGGGGAGTCAATCAGCCCCAGCATTTT
V: TRBV5-1; J: TRBJ1-1; D: -; size: many; CDR3: CASSRDEGYTEAFF; DNA: TGCGCCAGCAGCCGTGATGAGGGGTACACTGAAGCTTTCTTT
V: TRBV19; J: TRBJ2-6; D: -; size: many; CDR3: CASSEYSGANVLTF; DNA: TGTGCCAGTAGCGAGTACTCTGGGGCCAACGTCCTGACTTTC
V: TRBV10-3; J: TRBJ1-1; D: -; size: -; CDR3: CAINPGAGAEAFF; DNA: TGTGCCATCAACCCCGGGGCAGGGGCTGAAGCTTTCTTT
V: TRBV5-4; J: TRBJ1-2; D: -; size: -; CDR3: CASSVVTAPYGYTF; DNA: TGTGCCAGCAGCGTCGTGACAGCACCCTATGGCTACACCTTC
V: TRBV20-1; J: TRBJ1-1; D: -; size: -; CDR3: CSARDSGTATEAFF; DNA: TGCAGTGCTAGAGACTCCGGGACGGCTACTGAAGCTTTCTTT
V: TRBV7-8; J: TRBJ2-7; D: -; size: many; CDR3: CASSLAVGAYEQYF; DNA: TGTGCCAGCAGCTTAGCGGTGGGAGCCTACGAGCAGTACTTC